One and the same sample provided the 5 T cell receptor beta chains below, sequenced in a study of blood T cell repertoires in COVID-19. TCRdb's table, derived via immunoSEQ multiplex PCR, lists solely in-frame clones and lacks some. The sample lists around 270,000 clones, 65% to 90% occurring once. The sample consisted of peripheral blood. The receptors stem from a man aged 25-40 years with active or convalescent COVID-19.

V and J are TRBV11-2 and TRBJ2-7; possible D gene TRBD1, 5 bases. The CDR3 extends over 15 amino acids. Trimming shortened V by 1 base and J by 7 bases, and 17 bases separated the two germline ends. Germline loops: CDR1 SGHAT, CDR2 FQNNGV. The CDR3 is CASSLGFRTLGEQYF. The CDR3 DNA is TGTGCCAGCAGCTTAGGGTTCCGGACACTGGGAGAGCAGTACTTC.

The chain couples TRBV4-1 to TRBJ2-5, with TRBD2 as a possible D gene (5 bases). Germline values: CDR1 MGHRA, CDR2 YSYEKL. Trimming removed 0 bases at V and 4 bases at J, with 6 bases between. The CDR3 has 13 amino acids. CDR3 in DNA: TGCGCCAGCAGCCAAGATCGGGGAGAGACCCAGTACTTC. This encodes CASSQDRGETQYF.

This rearrangement joins TRBV6-5 to TRBJ1-2; weak D call: TRBD1 (6 bases). This CDR3 is built from 13 residues. Trimming cost V 2 bases and J 6 bases, with 10 bases left between them. The germline V gene encodes CDR1 MNHEY and CDR2 SVGAGI. CDR3 residues: CASSYAGADGYTF. The CDR3 coding sequence is TGTGCCAGCAGTTACGCGGGGGCAGATGGCTACACCTTC.

The CDR3 region has the DNA TGTGCCAGTAGTCGCGGGGGGGGAAATTCACCCCTCCACTTT. It translates to CASSRGGGNSPLHF. The rearrangement links TRBV19 to TRBJ1-6; a weak D match, TRBD1 (5 bases). The CDR3 loop spans 14 amino acids. V lost 5 bases and J lost 7, with 12 bases in between. Germline lookup yields CDR1 LNHDA and CDR2 SQIVND (reference sequence).

The V gene is TRBV6-5, the J gene TRBJ2-5; 8 bases align to TRBD2. The CDR3 runs to 15 residues. V gave up 7 bases and J gave up 0 bases; unmatched junction bases: 7. Germline-derived CDR1 and CDR2 are MNHEY and SVGAGI. CDR3 DNA sequence: TGTGCCAGCAATTCACTAGCGGCGTACCAAGAGACCCAGTACTTC. It yields the protein CASNSLAAYQETQYF.